This TCR beta chain was obtained from a study of CD8 T cells in ankylosing spondylitis. General study points: Ankylosing spondylitis blood seemed to carry a telltale TCR beta motif made of about 8 highly homologous variants. In ankylosing spondylitis patients, matched synovial fluid reportedly showed significant enrichment of disease-linked clones.

J gave up 2 bases and V 3 bases, and 5 bases lay outside the gene matches. CDR1 and CDR2 (germline): SEHNR, FQNEAQ (reference sequence). CDR3 length: 16 residues. In its sample, this clonotype was seen many times. The antigen remains undetermined. One entry per CDR3 protein, called by TCRdb with MiXCR from the 5' RACE reads. Among some 85,000 distinct CDR3 sequences listed, about 9% were seen once. V is TRBV7-9 and J is TRBJ2-1, with 9 positions matching TRBD2. The sample comprised blood, either unsorted or a sorted T cell fraction (not recorded which). The receptor's source is a male donor with ankylosing spondylitis. CDR3 sequence: CASSFSGRGTYNEQFF. Here the CDR3 DNA reads TGTGCCAGCAGCTTTAGCGGGAGAGGGACCTACAATGAGCAGTTCTTC. The full variable domain, its missing parts supplied by reference TRBV7-9 and TRBJ2-1, is DTGVSQNPRHKITKRGQNVTFRCDPISEHNRLYWYRQTLGQGPEFLTYFQNEAQLEKSRLLSDRFSAERPKGSFSTLEIQRTEQGDSAMYLCASSFSGRGTYNEQFFGPGTRLTVL.